The 9 T cell receptor beta chains reported below all come from one sample, sequenced in a study of T-cell reconstitution after alpha-beta-depleted transplantation in children. For TCRbeta, the library was prepared with unique molecular identifiers. TCRdb passed the PCR reads through MiXCR, listing each CDR3 protein once. The table has some 640,000 distinct CDR3 sequences, roughly 15% seen once; the top ten hold approximately 1.1%. The sequenced sample was PBMCs from the stem cell graft donor, obtained from the stem cell graft. The receptors derive from a human donor who donated a stem cell graft to a child with acute myeloid leukemia.

This clonotype came up a few times. This sequence joins TRBV12-3 or TRBV12-4 and TRBJ1-1; TRBD1 matches at 8 bases. J gave up 0 bases and V 7 bases, and 4 bases lay outside the gene matches. The CDR3 is 14 amino acids. In nucleotides, the CDR3 is TGTGCCAGCACCTCAGGGGGCCTGAACACTGAAGCTTTCTTT. Translated, it gives CASTSGGLNTEAFF.

This clonotype turned up a few times. This chain's CDR3 is CASSSGTRGFEKLFF. The CDR3 DNA reads TGTGCCAGCAGTTCCGGTACGAGGGGATTTGAAAAACTGTTTTTT. The rearrangement uses TRBV7-9 and TRBJ1-4; possible D gene TRBD1, 5 bases. Germline loops: CDR1 SEHNR, CDR2 FQNEAQ (reference sequence). Trimming took 6 bases from V and 7 from J, leaving 18 bases between them. The CDR3 totals 15 residues. Full variable domain (missing parts from reference TRBV7-9 and TRBJ1-4): DTGVSQNPRHKITKRGQNVTFRCDPISEHNRLYWYRQTLGQGPEFLTYFQNEAQLEKSRLLSDRFSAERPKGSFSTLEIQRTEQGDSAMYLCASSSGTRGFEKLFFGSGTQLSVL.

The chain employs TRBV2 and TRBJ2-1; perhaps D is TRBD1 or TRBD2 (5 bases each). There are 13 residues in the CDR3. Trimming stripped 6 bases from V and 7 bases from J, with 13 bases between. Germline V gene lookup returns CDR1 SNHLY and CDR2 FYNNEI. The CDR3: CASRTGRTNEQFF. In nucleotides, the CDR3 is TGTGCCAGCAGAACGGGACGGACGAATGAGCAGTTCTTC.

The table lists this clonotype with many counts. The chain joins TRBV7-2 to TRBJ2-3; D perhaps matches TRBD2 (6 bases). This CDR3 spans 14 amino acids. Trimming removed 5 bases from V and 4 bases from J, with 13 bases in between. Germline values: CDR1 SGHTA, CDR2 FQGNSA. DNA of the CDR3: TGTGCCAGCAGCCCGCGGGACCCACCAGATACGCAGTATTTT. Protein: CASSPRDPPDTQYF.

This clonotype occurred many times. The V and J genes are TRBV12-3 or TRBV12-4 and TRBJ1-3; the match to TRBD1 covers 7 bases. The CDR3 runs 15 residues. Trimming removed 6 bases from V and 0 bases from J; junction bases left unmatched: 5. The CDR3 is CASRDRSLSGNTIYF. In DNA form, the CDR3 reads TGTGCCAGCAGGGACAGGAGCCTCTCTGGAAACACCATATATTTT.

This clonotype has a count of ten or more. The chain employs TRBV20-1 and TRBJ2-1; TRBD2 matches 11 bases. CDR1 and CDR2 from the germline V gene are DFQATT and SNEGSKA (reference sequence). V shed 3 bases, J shed 7 bases, and the junction held 14 bases outside the gene matches. This CDR3 comprises 17 residues. In DNA form, the CDR3 reads TGCAGTGCTAGGGGGGATAGACTAGCGGGGAACCCAAATGAGCAGTTCTTC. This gives the protein CSARGDRLAGNPNEQFF.

The rearrangement uses TRBV27 and TRBJ2-5; 9 nucleotides align to TRBD2. The CDR3 sequence is 18 residues long. Germline lookup yields CDR1 MNHEY and CDR2 SMNVEV (reference sequence). V shed 10 bases, J shed 1 base, and the junction held 19 bases outside the gene matches. The chain's CDR3 is CATRESSGAFRSQETQYF. The DNA of the CDR3 is TGTGCCACCCGAGAATCTAGCGGGGCATTTCGGAGCCAAGAGACCCAGTACTTC.

This clonotype came up many times. The rearrangement uses TRBV9 and TRBJ2-1; D unclear. CDR1 is SGDLS and CDR2 is YYNGEE in the germline V gene. The CDR3 extends over 15 amino acids. The ends were cut back, 0 bases at V and 6 bases at J, with 13 bases in the middle. CDR3 region: CASSVGWRSGNEQFF. The CDR3 coding sequence is TGTGCCAGCAGCGTAGGTTGGCGGTCCGGCAATGAGCAGTTCTTC.

This clonotype was seen at least ten times. The rearrangement links TRBV29-1 to TRBJ2-7; a possible D gene is TRBD2 (5 bases). The V end lost 7 bases, the J end lost 3 bases, and 13 bases lay between the germline ends. Per the germline V gene, CDR1 is SQVTM and CDR2 is ANQGSEA. The CDR3 runs to 12 residues. The CDR3 region is CSASFEGYEQYF. The CDR3 DNA reads TGCAGCGCCTCCTTCGAGGGCTACGAGCAGTACTTC.